The entry below gives a single T cell receptor (beta chain) sequence along with its context. Its antigen is not known. The length of the CDR3 is 10 residues. V was trimmed by 4 bases and J by 4 bases, leaving 3 bases between them. The germline CDR1 and CDR2 sequences are SQVTM and ANQGSEA. These data belong to a study of OX40 agonist ivuxolimab in advanced cancers. Study details: Treatment of patients was with ivuxolimab, an agonistic anti-OX40 (CD134) antibody. Patients were treated with intravenous ivuxolimab, dosed at 0.01 to 10 mg/kg and infused every 2 weeks. Those treated in dose escalation had hepatocellular carcinoma, melanoma, renal cell cancer or head and neck cancer. Study results and limitations: Blood T cells, both CD4+ and CD8+, expanded clonally by week 6 at 0.1 to 3.0 mg/kg.

Assay: immunoSEQ multiplex PCR; the TCRdb copy retains only in-frame clones and omits some. The table has roughly 93,000 clones, about 90% seen once. This clonotype was obtained from an adult with an advanced solid tumor such as melanoma, head and neck, liver or kidney cancer. V usage is TRBV29-1 and J usage is TRBJ2-3; D is uncertain. This specimen consisted of CD4+ or CD8+ T cells sorted from blood, obtained in a trial of the OX40 agonist ivuxolimab. Here the CDR3 DNA reads TGCAGCGTTGGTCCAGATACGCAGTATTTT. Translating it yields CSVGPDTQYF.